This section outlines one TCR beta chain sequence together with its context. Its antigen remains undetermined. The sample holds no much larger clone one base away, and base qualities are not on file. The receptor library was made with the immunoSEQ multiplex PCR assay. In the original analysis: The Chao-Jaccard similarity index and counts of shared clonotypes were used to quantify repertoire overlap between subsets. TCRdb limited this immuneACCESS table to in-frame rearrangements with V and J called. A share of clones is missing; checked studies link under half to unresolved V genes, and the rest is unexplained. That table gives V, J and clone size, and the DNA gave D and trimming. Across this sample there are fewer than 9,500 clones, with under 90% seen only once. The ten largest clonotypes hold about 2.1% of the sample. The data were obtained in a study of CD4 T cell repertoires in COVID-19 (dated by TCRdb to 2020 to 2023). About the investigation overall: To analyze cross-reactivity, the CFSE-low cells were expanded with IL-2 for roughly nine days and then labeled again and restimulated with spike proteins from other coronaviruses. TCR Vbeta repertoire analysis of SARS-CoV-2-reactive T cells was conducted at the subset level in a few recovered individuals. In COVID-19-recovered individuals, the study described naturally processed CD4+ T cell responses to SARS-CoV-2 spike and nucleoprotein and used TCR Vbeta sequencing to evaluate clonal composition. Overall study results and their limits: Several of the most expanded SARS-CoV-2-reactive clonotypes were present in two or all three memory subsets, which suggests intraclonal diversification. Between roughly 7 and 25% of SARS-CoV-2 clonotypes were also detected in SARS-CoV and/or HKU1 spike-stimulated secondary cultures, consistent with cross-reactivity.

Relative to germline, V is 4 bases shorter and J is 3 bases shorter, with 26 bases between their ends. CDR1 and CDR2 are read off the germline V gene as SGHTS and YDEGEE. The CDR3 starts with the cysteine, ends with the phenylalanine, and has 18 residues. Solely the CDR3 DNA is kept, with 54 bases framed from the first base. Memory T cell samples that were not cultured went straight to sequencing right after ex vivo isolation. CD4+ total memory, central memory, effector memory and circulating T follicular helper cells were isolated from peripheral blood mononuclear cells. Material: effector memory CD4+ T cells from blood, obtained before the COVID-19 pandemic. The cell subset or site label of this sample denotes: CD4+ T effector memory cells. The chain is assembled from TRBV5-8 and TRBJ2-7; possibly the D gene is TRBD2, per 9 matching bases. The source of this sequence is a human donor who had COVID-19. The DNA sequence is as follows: TGTGCCAGCAGCCTAAACAGGGGGACCGGGACTAGCTTCTACGAGCAGTACTTC. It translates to CASSLNRGTGTSFYEQYF.